This T cell receptor beta chain appears in the sequencing data of a study of regulatory dendritic cells for organ transplantation. The study's findings and limits: Memory CD8+ clonal expansion seemed more limited with regulatory than mature dendritic cells. Of resting T cell subsets, memory CD8+ had the most alloreactive clonotypes. Memory T cells were less diverse than naive, with memory CD8+ most oligoclonal.

Profiling relied on immunoSEQ multiplex PCR, and the TCRdb table lists in-frame clones only, not all of them. The sample contains 9,500 to 15,000 clones, around three fifths of which appear only once. Sorted subsets were CFSE-labeled and cultured 4 to 6 days with allogeneic dendritic cells. FACS sorted CD4+ or CD8+ T cells into CD45RA+ naive and CD45RO+ memory. On this clone: Antigen: not known.

This CDR3 has 12 residues. V was clipped by 2 bases and J by 6 bases, with 8 bases between them. The germline gives CDR1 SEHNR, CDR2 FQNEAQ (reference sequence). The sample taken for sequencing was naive CD8+ T cells from blood cultured with dendritic cells. Subset denoted: CD45RA+ naive T cells. This TCR derives from a human donor in good health. The chain joins TRBV7-9 to TRBJ2-7, with TRBD1 as a possible D gene (6 bases). The CDR3 DNA sequence: TGTGCCAGCAGCTTATTGGGGGCCGAGCAGTACTTC. Protein product: CASSLLGAEQYF.